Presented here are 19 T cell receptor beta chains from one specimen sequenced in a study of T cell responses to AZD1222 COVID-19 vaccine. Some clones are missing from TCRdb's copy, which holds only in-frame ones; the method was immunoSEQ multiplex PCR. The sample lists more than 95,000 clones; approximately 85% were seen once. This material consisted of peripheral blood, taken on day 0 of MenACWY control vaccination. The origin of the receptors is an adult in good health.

The chain's CDR3 is CASSEGGQPQHF. The CDR3 nucleotides read TGTGCCAGCAGTGAAGGGGGACAGCCCCAGCATTTT. V is TRBV2 and J is TRBJ1-5; D uncertain. The germline gives CDR1 SNHLY, CDR2 FYNNEI. The length of the CDR3 is 12 residues. The V gene lost 1 base and the J gene lost 7 bases, with 5 bases spanning the gap.

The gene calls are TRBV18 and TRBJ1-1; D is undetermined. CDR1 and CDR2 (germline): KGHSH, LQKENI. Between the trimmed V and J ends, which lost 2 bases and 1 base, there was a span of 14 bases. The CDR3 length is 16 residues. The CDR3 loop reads CASSPGIGGGNTEAFF. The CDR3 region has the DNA TGTGCCAGCTCACCAGGAATCGGAGGCGGGAACACTGAAGCTTTCTTT.

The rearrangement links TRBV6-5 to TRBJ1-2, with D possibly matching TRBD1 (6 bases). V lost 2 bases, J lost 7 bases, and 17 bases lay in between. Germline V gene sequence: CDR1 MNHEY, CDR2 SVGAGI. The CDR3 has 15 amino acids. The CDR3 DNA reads TGTGCCAGCAGTTACAAAAGGGGGGCGGTTCTTGGCTACACCTTC. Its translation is CASSYKRGAVLGYTF.

The CDR3 coding sequence is TGTGCCAGTAGTATGGGCCAGCCCACAACTAATGAAAAACTGTTTTTT. Amino acids: CASSMGQPTTNEKLFF. The genes are TRBV19 and TRBJ1-4; no firm D call. Germline V CDR1 and CDR2: LNHDA, SQIVND (reference sequence). The CDR3 is 16 amino acids. Trimming shortened V by 3 bases and J by 0 bases, and 11 bases separated the two germline ends.

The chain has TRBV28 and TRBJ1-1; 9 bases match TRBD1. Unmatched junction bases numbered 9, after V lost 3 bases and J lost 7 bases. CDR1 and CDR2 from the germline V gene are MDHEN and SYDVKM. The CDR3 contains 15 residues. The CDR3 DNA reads TGTGCCAGCAGTTTTTTGGGGGACAGGGATAATGAAGCTTTCTTT. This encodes CASSFLGDRDNEAFF.

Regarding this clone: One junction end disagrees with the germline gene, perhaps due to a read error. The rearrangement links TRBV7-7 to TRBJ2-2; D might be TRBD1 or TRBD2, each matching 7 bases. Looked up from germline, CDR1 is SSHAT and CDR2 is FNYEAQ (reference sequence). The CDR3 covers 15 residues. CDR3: CASSRGRGQSGELFF. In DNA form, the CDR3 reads TGTGCTAGCAGCCGAGGGAGGGGGCAGAGCGGGGAGCTGTTTTTT.

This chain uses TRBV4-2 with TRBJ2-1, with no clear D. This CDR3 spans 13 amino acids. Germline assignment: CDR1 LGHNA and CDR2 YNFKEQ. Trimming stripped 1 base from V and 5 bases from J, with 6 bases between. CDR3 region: CASSQGLDNEQFF. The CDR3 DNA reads TGTGCCAGCAGCCAAGGACTTGACAATGAGCAGTTCTTC.

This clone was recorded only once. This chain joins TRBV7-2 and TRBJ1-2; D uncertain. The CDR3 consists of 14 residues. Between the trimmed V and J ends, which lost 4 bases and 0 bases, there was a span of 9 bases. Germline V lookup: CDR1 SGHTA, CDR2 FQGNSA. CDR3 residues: CASSSRQANYGYTF. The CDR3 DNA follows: TGTGCCAGCAGCTCCAGGCAAGCTAACTATGGCTACACCTTC.

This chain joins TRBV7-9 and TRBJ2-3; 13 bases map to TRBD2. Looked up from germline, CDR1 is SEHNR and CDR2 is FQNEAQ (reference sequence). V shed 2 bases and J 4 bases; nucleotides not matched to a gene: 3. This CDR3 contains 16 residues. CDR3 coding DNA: TGTGCCAGCAGCTTATTACTAGCGGGGGGGCCAGATACGCAGTATTTT. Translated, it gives CASSLLLAGGPDTQYF.

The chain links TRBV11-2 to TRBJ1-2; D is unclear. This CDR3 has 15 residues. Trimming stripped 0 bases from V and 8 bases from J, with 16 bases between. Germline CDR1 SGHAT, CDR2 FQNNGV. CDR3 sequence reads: CASSLDLGPTRGYTF. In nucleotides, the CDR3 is TGTGCCAGCAGCTTAGATCTAGGTCCGACGCGGGGCTACACCTTC.

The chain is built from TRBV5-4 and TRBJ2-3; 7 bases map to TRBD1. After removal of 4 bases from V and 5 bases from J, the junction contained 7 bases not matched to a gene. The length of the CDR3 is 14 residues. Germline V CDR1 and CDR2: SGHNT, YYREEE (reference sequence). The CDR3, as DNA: TGTGCCAGCAGCACCTCTACAGGGGAAGATACGCAGTATTTT. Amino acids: CASSTSTGEDTQYF.

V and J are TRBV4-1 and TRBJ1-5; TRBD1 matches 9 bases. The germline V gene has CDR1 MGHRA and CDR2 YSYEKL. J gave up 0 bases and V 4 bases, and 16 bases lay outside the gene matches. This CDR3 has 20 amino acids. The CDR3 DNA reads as TGCGCCAGCAGCCTTGACAGGGGGACTTCTTCAAAATATAGCAATCAGCCCCAGCATTTT. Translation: CASSLDRGTSSKYSNQPQHF.

CDR3 sequence (DNA): TGCGCCAGCAGCCATTTAAAGAGGACAGGGCTAAACTATGGCTACACCTTC. Amino acid sequence: CASSHLKRTGLNYGYTF. The genes are TRBV4-3 and TRBJ1-2; 8 bases are a match to TRBD1. Losses at the gene ends were 3 bases for V and 2 bases for J; bases not matched to a gene: 11. In germline, CDR1 is LGHNA, CDR2 YSLEER. This CDR3 contains 17 residues.

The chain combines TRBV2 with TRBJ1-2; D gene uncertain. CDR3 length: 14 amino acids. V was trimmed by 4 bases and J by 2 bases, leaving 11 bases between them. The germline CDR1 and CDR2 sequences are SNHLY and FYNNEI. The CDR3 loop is CASSVEAPNYGYTF. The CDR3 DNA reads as TGTGCCAGCAGTGTTGAAGCCCCCAACTATGGCTACACCTTC.

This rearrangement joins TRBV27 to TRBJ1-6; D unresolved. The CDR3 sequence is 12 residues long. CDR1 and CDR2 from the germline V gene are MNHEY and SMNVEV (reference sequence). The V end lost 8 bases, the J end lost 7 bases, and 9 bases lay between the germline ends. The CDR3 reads CASSLGNSPLHF. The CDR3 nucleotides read TGTGCCAGCTCCCTAGGGAATTCACCCCTCCACTTT.

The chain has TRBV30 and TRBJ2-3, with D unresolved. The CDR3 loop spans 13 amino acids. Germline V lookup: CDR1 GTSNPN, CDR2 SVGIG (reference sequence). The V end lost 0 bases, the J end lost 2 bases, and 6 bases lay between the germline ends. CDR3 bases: TGTGCCTGGAGTGTGCAGATCACAGATACGCAGTATTTT. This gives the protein CAWSVQITDTQYF.

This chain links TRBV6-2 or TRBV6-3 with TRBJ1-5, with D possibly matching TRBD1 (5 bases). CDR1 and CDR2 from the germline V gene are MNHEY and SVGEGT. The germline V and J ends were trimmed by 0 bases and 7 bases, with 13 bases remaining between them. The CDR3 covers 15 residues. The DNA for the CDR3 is TGTGCCAGCAGTTACTCCATGGGGCTGGGGCAGCCCCAGCATTTT. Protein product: CASSYSMGLGQPQHF.

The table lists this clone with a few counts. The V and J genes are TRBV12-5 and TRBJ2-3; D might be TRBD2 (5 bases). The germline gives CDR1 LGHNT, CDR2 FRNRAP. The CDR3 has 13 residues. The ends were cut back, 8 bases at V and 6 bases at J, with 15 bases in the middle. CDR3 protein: CASSWARGDTQYF. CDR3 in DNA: TGTGCTAGTTCTTGGGCCCGAGGGGATACGCAGTATTTT.

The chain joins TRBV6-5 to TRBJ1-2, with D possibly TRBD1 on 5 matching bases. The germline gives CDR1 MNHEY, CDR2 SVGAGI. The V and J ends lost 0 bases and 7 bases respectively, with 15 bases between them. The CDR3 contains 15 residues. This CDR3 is CASSYSRSGSSGYTF. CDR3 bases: TGTGCCAGCAGTTACTCGAGATCAGGGAGTAGTGGCTACACCTTC.